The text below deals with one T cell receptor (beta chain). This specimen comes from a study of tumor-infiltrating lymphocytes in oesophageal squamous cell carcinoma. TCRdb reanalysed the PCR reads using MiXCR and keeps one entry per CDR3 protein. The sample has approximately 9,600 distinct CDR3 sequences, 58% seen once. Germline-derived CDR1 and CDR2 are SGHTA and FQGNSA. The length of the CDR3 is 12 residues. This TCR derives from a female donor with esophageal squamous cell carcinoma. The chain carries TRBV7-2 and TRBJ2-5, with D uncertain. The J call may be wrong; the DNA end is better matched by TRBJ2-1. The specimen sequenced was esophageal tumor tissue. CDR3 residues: CASSLRDNEQFF. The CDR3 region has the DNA TGTGCCAGCAGCTTAAGGGACAATGAGCAGTTCTTC.